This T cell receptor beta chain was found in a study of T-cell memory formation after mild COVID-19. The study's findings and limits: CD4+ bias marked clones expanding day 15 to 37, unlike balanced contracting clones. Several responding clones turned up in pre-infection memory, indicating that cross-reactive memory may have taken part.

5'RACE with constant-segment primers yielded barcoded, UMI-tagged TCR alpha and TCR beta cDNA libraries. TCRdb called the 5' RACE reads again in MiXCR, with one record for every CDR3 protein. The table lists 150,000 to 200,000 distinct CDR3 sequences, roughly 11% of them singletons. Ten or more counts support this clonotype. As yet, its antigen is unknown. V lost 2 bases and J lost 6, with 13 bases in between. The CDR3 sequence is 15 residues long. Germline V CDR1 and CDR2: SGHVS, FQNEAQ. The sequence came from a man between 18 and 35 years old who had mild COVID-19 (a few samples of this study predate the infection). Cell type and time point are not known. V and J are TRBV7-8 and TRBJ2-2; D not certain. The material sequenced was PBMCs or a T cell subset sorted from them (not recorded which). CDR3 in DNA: TGTGCCAGCAGCTTACAACTTACCCTCCCCGGGGAGCTGTTTTTT. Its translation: CASSLQLTLPGELFF.